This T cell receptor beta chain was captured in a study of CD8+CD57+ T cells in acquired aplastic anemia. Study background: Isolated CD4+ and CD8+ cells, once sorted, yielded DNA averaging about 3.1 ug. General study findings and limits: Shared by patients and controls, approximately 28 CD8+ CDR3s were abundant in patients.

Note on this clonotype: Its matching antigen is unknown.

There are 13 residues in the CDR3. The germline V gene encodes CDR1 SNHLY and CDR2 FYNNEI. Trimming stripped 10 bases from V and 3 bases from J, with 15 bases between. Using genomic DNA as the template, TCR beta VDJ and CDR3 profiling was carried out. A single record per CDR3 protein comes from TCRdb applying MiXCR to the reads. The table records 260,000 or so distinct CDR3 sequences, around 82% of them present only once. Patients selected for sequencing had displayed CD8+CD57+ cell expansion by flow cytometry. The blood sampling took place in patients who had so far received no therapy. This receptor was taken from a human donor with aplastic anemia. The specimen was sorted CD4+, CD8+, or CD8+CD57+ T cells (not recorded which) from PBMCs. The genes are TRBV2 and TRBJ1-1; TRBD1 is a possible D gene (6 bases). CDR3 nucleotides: TGTGCCATCAGGACAGTTATGGACACTGAAGCTTTCTTT. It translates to CAIRTVMDTEAFF. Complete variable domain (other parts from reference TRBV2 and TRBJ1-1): EPEVTQTPSHQVTQMGQEVILRCVPISNHLYFYWYRQILGQKVEFLVSFYNNEISEKSEIFDDQFSVERPDGSNFTLKIRSTKLEDSAMYFCAIRTVMDTEAFFGQGTRLTVV.